Listed here is a single T cell receptor beta chain. The data derive from a study of OX40 agonist ivuxolimab in advanced cancers. Clones were read by immunoSEQ multiplex PCR, and TCRdb kept only the in-frame ones, dropping some. The profile shows tens of thousands of clones, 89% of them singletons. CDR3 size: 15 residues. Germline V CDR1 and CDR2: SGHNT, YENEEA. The ends lost 1 base at V and 6 bases at J; junction bases unmatched: 5. The source of this sequence is an adult with an advanced solid tumor such as melanoma, head and neck, liver or kidney cancer. Sequencing used CD4+ or CD8+ T cells sorted from blood, obtained in a trial of the OX40 agonist ivuxolimab. This chain links TRBV11-3 with TRBJ2-1, with 8 bases lining up with TRBD1. For the CDR3, the DNA is TGTGCCAGCAGCTTAGGACAGGACAGGGCCAATGAGCAGTTCTTC. Amino acid sequence: CASSLGQDRANEQFF.